This T cell receptor (beta chain) was captured in a study of blood T cell repertoires in COVID-19. Study as a whole: T cells, B-cell-depleted T cells, or PBMCs provided the cDNA or gDNA that served as material.

Original processing methods: Estimated nucleated cell counts came from reference gene primer amplification. Method: immunoSEQ multiplex PCR; TCRdb's copy keeps in-frame clones and lacks some. V and J calls and clone size follow that table, whereas D and trimming were derived from the DNA. The table records 390,000 or so clones, 80% to 90% of them present only once. Germline CDR1 SGHRS, CDR2 YFSETQ. The CDR3 runs to 16 residues. The ends lost 1 base at V and 5 bases at J; junction bases unmatched: 7. J is TRBJ2-5 and V is TRBV5-1; the match to TRBD2 covers 11 bases. The sample comprised peripheral blood. The receptor was derived from a woman aged 25 to 39 with active or convalescent COVID-19. The CDR3 loop reads CASSLSPSGGQETQYF. The CDR3 coding sequence is TGCGCCAGCAGCTTGTCTCCTAGCGGGGGGCAGGAGACCCAGTACTTC.